The next 16 T cell receptor beta chains were all read from a single sample in a study of shared clonotypes between healthy human individuals. Naive CD8 isolation took CD45RO-negative cells positively selected for CCR7 and excluded terminally differentiated effector memory CD45RA+ cells. Clones were read by immunoSEQ multiplex PCR, and TCRdb kept only the in-frame ones, dropping some. The profile shows over 2 million clones, approximately 94% of them singletons. Sequenced input: naive CD8+ T cells sorted from blood. Source of these receptors: a young man in good health.

This clone was seen only once. The same CDR3 can be traced to other DNA sequences in this sample. The chain carries TRBV11-2 and TRBJ2-7; no definite D call. Trimming took off 1 base at V and 3 bases at J, with 7 bases between the two ends. The CDR3 has 13 residues. Per germline, CDR1 SGHAT and CDR2 FQNNGV. CDR3 DNA sequence: TGTGCCAGCAGCTTAGCTGCTAGCTACGAGCAGTACTTC. This codes for CASSLAASYEQYF.

The CDR3, as DNA: TGTGCCAGCAGCGCGGACAGGGCCACCCTCTACGAGCAGTACTTC. Translated, it gives CASSADRATLYEQYF. This chain uses TRBV27 with TRBJ2-7; 8 nucleotides align to TRBD1. Per the germline V gene, CDR1 is MNHEY and CDR2 is SMNVEV (reference sequence). The CDR3 extends over 15 amino acids. The ends lost 6 bases at V and 3 bases at J; junction bases unmatched: 10.

The chain couples TRBV7-2 to TRBJ2-2, with 8 bases fitting TRBD2. The V and J ends lost 3 bases and 3 bases, in that order; junction bases with no gene match: 3. Germline loops: CDR1 SGHTA, CDR2 FQGNSA. CDR3 length: 15 residues. The CDR3 DNA is TGTGCCAGCAGCTTTGCAGCGGGAGACACCGGGGAGCTGTTTTTT. It encodes CASSFAAGDTGELFF.

CDR3 region: CSVDGTSGSPNEQFF. CDR3 coding DNA: TGCAGCGTCGATGGGACTAGCGGGAGCCCCAATGAGCAGTTCTTC. The chain couples TRBV29-1 to TRBJ2-1; 14 bases map to TRBD2. This CDR3 spans 15 amino acids. Trimming at V came to 6 bases and at J to 6 bases, leaving 7 bases not matched to a gene. Germline V lookup: CDR1 SQVTM, CDR2 ANQGSEA.

Regarding this clone: The same CDR3 can be traced to other DNA sequences in this sample. J is TRBJ2-7 and V is TRBV6-6; possible D gene TRBD2, 5 bases. Germline lookup yields CDR1 MNHNY and CDR2 SVGAGI (reference sequence). Trimming took 3 bases from V and 4 from J, leaving 10 bases between them. The CDR3 extends over 13 amino acids. The chain's CDR3 is CASSYGSGYEQYF. In DNA, the CDR3 is TGTGCCAGCAGTTATGGGTCGGGGTACGAGCAGTACTTC.

The genes are TRBV5-4 and TRBJ2-2, with 10 bases fitting TRBD2. Germline CDR1 and CDR2: SGHNT and YYREEE (reference sequence). V trimming: 4 bases; J trimming: 8 bases; junction bases outside the gene matches: 11. The CDR3 is made up of 16 amino acids. CDR3 loop: CASSDSGRTPGGELFF. The CDR3 nucleotides are TGTGCCAGCAGCGATAGCGGGAGGACGCCCGGAGGGGAGCTGTTTTTT.

V gene TRBV27 combines with J gene TRBJ2-1, with D possibly matching TRBD1 (6 bases). Germline V CDR1 and CDR2: MNHEY, SMNVEV (reference sequence). The CDR3 runs to 17 residues. Trimming stripped 5 bases from V and 4 bases from J, with 21 bases between. This CDR3 is CASSTPVVGAGYNEQFF. The CDR3 DNA reads TGTGCCAGCAGTACCCCCGTGGTGGGGGCAGGGTACAATGAGCAGTTCTTC.

This chain joins TRBV28 and TRBJ1-2; 9 bases are shared with TRBD1. CDR3 length equals 15 residues. Per the germline V gene, CDR1 is MDHEN and CDR2 is SYDVKM. The trim removed 5 bases at V and 3 bases at J, leaving 7 bases unmatched. Written as DNA, the CDR3 is TGTGCCAGCAGTGACTCACAGGGGGCTTACTATGGCTACACCTTC. It translates to CASSDSQGAYYGYTF.

The J gene is TRBJ2-7, the V gene TRBV4-1; 8 bases agree with TRBD2. Trimming removed 4 bases from V and 4 bases from J; junction bases left unmatched: 6. CDR3 length: 14 amino acids. Germline values: CDR1 MGHRA, CDR2 YSYEKL. The CDR3 loop reads CASSRLAGLYEQYF. The CDR3 region has the DNA TGCGCCAGCAGCCGGCTAGCGGGTTTGTACGAGCAGTACTTC.

This clone has a single count. The V and J genes are TRBV25-1 and TRBJ2-1; D remains ambiguous. V was pared by 1 base and J by 8 bases, with 12 bases between. The CDR3 is made up of 14 amino acids. Germline values: CDR1 MGHDK, CDR2 SYGVNS. The CDR3 spells CASSEFDESDEQFF. Written as DNA, the CDR3 is TGTGCCAGCAGTGAATTCGACGAGTCGGATGAGCAGTTCTTC.

The chain uses TRBV9 and TRBJ1-2; D is unclear. V was pared by 3 bases and J by 10 bases, with 13 bases between. The CDR3 runs to 12 residues. Germline values: CDR1 SGDLS, CDR2 YYNGEE. The CDR3 sequence is CASSADPSVYTF. In DNA form, the CDR3 reads TGTGCCAGCAGCGCGGATCCGAGTGTCTACACCTTC.

The V gene is TRBV5-6, the J gene TRBJ2-7, with TRBD2 identical over 13 bases. There are 17 residues in the CDR3. V lost 2 bases, J lost 6 bases, and 11 bases stayed unmatched. Germline CDR1 SGHDT, CDR2 YYEEEE. The CDR3 here is CASSFWNLGTSGVEQYF. In DNA form, the CDR3 reads TGTGCCAGCAGCTTTTGGAACCTAGGGACTAGCGGGGTCGAGCAGTACTTC.

This clone showed up just a few times. The J gene is TRBJ1-2, the V gene TRBV6-5; D gene unclear. V was trimmed by 8 bases and J by 7 bases, leaving 14 bases between them. The germline gives CDR1 MNHEY, CDR2 SVGAGI. The CDR3 totals 12 residues. This CDR3 reads CASGREGGGYTF. The CDR3, as DNA: TGTGCCAGCGGCCGAGAGGGCGGTGGCTACACCTTC.

The rearrangement joins TRBV2 to TRBJ2-1; TRBD2 aligns across 9 bases. With 1 base clipped from V and 6 bases from J, the junction kept 4 bases outside the gene matches. Per germline, CDR1 SNHLY and CDR2 FYNNEI. This CDR3 spans 15 amino acids. Written as DNA, the CDR3 is TGTGCCAGCAGTGAAGGTAGCGGGAGCATCAATGAGCAGTTCTTC. Amino acid sequence: CASSEGSGSINEQFF.

This clone is a singleton in its sample. The CDR3 DNA follows: TGTGCCAGCAGTGAGGACGGGACCGCCTACTCCTATAATTCACCCCTCCACTTT. It specifies CASSEDGTAYSYNSPLHF. The chain combines TRBV25-1 with TRBJ1-6, with a possible D match to TRBD1 (5 bases). There are 18 residues in the CDR3. Germline CDR1 reads MGHDK; CDR2 reads SYGVNS. Trimming stripped 3 bases from V and 0 bases from J, with 15 bases between.

This clone showed up just once. The J gene is TRBJ1-2, the V gene TRBV10-1; a weak D match, TRBD1 (5 bases). Germline CDR1 WNHNN, CDR2 SYGVQD (reference sequence). CDR3 size: 13 residues. V was trimmed by 5 bases and J by 4 bases, leaving 11 bases between them. This CDR3 reads CASSPGGTYGYTF. The CDR3 nucleotides are TGCGCCAGCAGTCCGGGAGGGACCTATGGCTACACCTTC.